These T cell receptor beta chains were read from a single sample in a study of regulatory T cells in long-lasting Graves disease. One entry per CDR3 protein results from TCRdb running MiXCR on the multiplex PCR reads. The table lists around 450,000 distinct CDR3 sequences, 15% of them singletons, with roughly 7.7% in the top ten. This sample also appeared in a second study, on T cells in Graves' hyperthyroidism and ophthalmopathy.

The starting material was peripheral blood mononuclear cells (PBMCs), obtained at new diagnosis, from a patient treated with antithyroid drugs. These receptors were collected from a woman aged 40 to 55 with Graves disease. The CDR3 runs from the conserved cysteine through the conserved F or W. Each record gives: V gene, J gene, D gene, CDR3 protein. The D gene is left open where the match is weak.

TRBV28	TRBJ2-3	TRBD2	CASSLGGGLGTDTQYF
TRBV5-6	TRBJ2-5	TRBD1	CASSLDRTGRETQYF
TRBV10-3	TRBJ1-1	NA	CAASGANTEAFF
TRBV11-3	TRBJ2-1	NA	CASGGAGTGGLNEQFF
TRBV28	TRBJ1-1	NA	CASSLGMGWRAFF
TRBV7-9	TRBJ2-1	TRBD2	CASSFPSGSWNEQFF
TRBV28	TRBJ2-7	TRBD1	CASEGTDSYEQYF
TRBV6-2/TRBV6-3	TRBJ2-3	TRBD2	CASSYSMGLAGRRPDTQYF
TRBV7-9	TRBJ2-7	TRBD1	CASSFTGGSYEQYF
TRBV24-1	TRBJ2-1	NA	CATSEGTVQFF
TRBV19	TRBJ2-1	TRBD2	CATALAGGFNEQFF
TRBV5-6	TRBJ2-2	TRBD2	CASSEMGLAGGPGTGELFF
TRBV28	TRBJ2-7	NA	CASSSPEREVYEQYF
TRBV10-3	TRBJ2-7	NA	CAIAPGKRDHEQYF
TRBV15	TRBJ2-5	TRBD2	CATSRVGREETQYF
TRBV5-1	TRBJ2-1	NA	CASSLVLQDEQFF
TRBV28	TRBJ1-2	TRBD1	CASSYLTGGANGYTF
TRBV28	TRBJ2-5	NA	CASSWGQETQYF
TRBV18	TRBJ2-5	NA	CASSPDGAETQYF
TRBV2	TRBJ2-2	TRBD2	CASSGTSGRVGELFF
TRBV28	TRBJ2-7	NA	CASSLARVKDQYEQYF
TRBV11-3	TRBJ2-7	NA	CASSTSAYEQYF
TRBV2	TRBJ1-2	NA	CASSETDSSLSGYTF
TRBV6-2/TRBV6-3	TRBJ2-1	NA	CASSPLYNEQFF
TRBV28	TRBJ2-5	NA	CASSFNGELGETQYF
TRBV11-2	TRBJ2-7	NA	CASSRTPPLEQYF
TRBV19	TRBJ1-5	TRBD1	CASSPRGGQPGRTQHF
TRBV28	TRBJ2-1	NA	CASSRDVISYNEQLF
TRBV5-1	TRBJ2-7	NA	CASSWGESSYEQYF
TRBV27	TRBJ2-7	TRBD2	CASSLSGLAGAISYEQYF
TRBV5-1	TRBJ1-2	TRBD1	CASSLSPTGDYGYTF
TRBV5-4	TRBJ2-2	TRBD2	CASSVTSGYTGELFF
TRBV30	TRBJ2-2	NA	CAWSSRRSDTGELFF
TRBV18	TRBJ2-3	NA	CASSRQRADSTDTQYF
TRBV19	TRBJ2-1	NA	CASSYRSSYNEQFF
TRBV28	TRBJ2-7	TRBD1	CASSTGQGFDEQYF
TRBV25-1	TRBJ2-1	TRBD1	CASRGTGADYNEQFF